This TCR beta chain was sequenced during a study of cytomegalovirus exposure and HLA in healthy donors. Study-wide points: Most CMV-associated TCR beta chains were later found to appear HLA-restricted. An apparent linkage of common viral pathogens to several of the most significant clusters emerged in a later analysis. In presence/absence analyses, roughly uniform sequencing depth across donors was assumed.

Germline CDR1 reads LNHDA; CDR2 reads SQIVND (reference sequence). The CDR3 has 17 amino acids. The V segment lost 5 bases and the J segment 0 bases; nucleotides outside the gene matches: 8. The PCR had 60 Vbeta and 13 Jbeta primers. Using immunoSEQ multiplex PCR, the repertoire was profiled, and TCRdb retains in-frame clones only, with some absent. The sample totals more than 90,000 clones. About this clone: The antigen remains unidentified.

J is TRBJ2-1 and V is TRBV19, with TRBD2 matching over 9 bases. The sequence came from a man aged 25-40 years in good health and CMV-seronegative. What was sequenced was PBMCs. CDR3 residues: CASSGAGGDSSYNEQFF. The CDR3 DNA follows: TGTGCCAGTAGTGGGGCGGGGGGGGATAGCTCCTACAATGAGCAGTTCTTC.